This record concerns one TCR beta chain sequence. Its binding antigen is unknown. No base quality information exists; no much larger clone differs at one position. Trimming removed 7 bases from V and 1 base from J, leaving 16 bases between the germline ends. The CDR3 has 15 amino acids, counting the end cysteine and phenylalanine. Only the CDR3 region is kept as DNA, spanning 45 bases read in frame from base 1. Looking up the germline V gene yields CDR1 SNHLY and CDR2 FYNNEI. One collaborating source in Seattle enrolled patients while the patients were actively infected and followed the patients over time throughout the course of disease. Whole blood was collected in K2EDTA tubes by collaborating institutions according to the institutions' own protocols. Collaborator samples were shipped for TCRbeta analysis as frozen whole blood, isolated PBMCs, or DNA extracted from either sample type. TCRbeta CDR3 regions were amplified from genomic DNA using the immunoSEQ Assay, a bias-controlled multiplex PCR. The authors processed their data as follows. The number of nucleated cells in each sample was estimated by amplification of reference gene primers within the assay. To quantify the absolute abundance of each unique TCRbeta CDR3 rearrangement, sequence reads were collapsed and filtered. For each sample, productive Simpson clonality was calculated as the square root of Simpson's diversity index across productive rearrangements. The source is immuneACCESS, and TCRdb retained only in-frame sequences with V and J called. Part of the clones is not carried over; for the studies checked, unresolved V genes explain less than half of this, and the remainder is unexplained. V, J and clone size are those of that table, while D and trimming were read from the DNA. The sample table records approximately 340,000 clones; about 87% of these occur just once. The ten largest account for just over 9.5% of the sample.

The data were taken from a study of blood T cell repertoires in COVID-19 (dated by TCRdb to 2020 to 2022). Notes on the research overall: Collaborator samples came from the United States, Italy and Spain and covered acute and convalescent phases of COVID-19. Deeply sampled blood TCRbeta repertoires from subjects exposed to, actively infected with, or recovered from COVID-19 were included in the dataset. HLA class I and class II types, where available, came from metadata supplied by the sample provider rather than from assay-based typing. The sample metadata nearly always contained a de-identified subject ID, COVID-19 status, age in years and sex. Samples came from the ongoing ImmuneRACE study (first 160 participants) plus 1,254 subjects from 6 global collaborators. The prospective study material was composed of cDNA or gDNA derived from T cells, B-cell-depleted T cells, or PBMCs. The repertoires were made available in a free public database intended to serve as a resource for research on the immune response to SARS-CoV-2. Results the study describes overall, beyond this receptor: The quantity of clinical and demographic metadata differed by source and by participant and was supplied without curation.

What was sequenced was peripheral blood. This clonotype originated in a man younger than 45 with COVID-19, enrolled during active disease. The chain joins TRBV2 to TRBJ1-1; the D segment cannot be called with confidence. The nucleotides are TGTGCCAGCAACCCCTTCGAGCCCGGGAACACTGAAGCTTTCTTT. This sequence encodes CASNPFEPGNTEAFF.